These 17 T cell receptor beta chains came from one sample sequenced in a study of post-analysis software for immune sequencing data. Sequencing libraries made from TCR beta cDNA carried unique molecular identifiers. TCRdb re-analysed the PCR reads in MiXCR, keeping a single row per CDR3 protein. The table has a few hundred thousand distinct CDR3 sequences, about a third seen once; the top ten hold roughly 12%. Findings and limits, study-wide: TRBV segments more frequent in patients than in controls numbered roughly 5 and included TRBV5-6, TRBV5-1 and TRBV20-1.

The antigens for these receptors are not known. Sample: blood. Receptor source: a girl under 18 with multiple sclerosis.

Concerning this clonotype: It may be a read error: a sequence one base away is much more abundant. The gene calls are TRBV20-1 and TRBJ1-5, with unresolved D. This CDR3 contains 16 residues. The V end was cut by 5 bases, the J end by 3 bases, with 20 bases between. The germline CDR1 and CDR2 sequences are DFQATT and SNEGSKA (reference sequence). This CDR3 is CSAHESFRAVNQPQHF. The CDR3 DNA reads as TGCAGTGCTCATGAGTCTTTCCGGGCAGTCAATCAGCCCCAGCATTTT.

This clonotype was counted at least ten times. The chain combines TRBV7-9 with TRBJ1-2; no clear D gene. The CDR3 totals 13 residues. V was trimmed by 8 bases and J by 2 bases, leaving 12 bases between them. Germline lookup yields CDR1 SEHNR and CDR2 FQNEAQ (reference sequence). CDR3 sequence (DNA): TGTGCCAGCGCCGCCGGGCCGAACTATGGCTACACCTTC. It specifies CASAAGPNYGYTF.

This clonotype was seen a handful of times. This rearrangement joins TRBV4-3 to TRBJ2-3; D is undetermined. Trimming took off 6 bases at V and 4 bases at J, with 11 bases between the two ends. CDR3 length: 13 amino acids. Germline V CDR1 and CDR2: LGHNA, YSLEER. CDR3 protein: CASSGPVADTQYF. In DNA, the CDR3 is TGCGCCAGCAGTGGGCCGGTCGCAGATACGCAGTATTTT.

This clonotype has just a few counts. The CDR3 region has the DNA TGTGCCTGGAGTATTTGGGACAGAAGCCCCTACGAGCAGTACTTC. The encoded protein is CAWSIWDRSPYEQYF. This chain uses TRBV30 with TRBJ2-7; 7 bases match TRBD1. Germline V CDR1 and CDR2: GTSNPN, SVGIG (reference sequence). The CDR3 length is 15 residues. The trim removed 2 bases at V and 2 bases at J, leaving 9 bases unmatched.

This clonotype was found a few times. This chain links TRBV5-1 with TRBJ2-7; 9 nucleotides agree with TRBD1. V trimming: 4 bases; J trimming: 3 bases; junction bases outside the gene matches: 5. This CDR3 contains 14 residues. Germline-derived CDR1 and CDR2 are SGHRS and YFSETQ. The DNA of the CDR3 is TGCGCCAGCAGCGGACCGGGACAGGGCTACGAGCAGTACTTC. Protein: CASSGPGQGYEQYF.

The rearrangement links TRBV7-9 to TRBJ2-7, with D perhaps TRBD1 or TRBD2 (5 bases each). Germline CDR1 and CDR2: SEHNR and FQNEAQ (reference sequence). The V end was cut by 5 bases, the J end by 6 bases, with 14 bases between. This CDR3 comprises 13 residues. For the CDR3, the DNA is TGTGCCAGCAGCCGGGGCAGTACCTGCGAGCAGTACTTC. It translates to CASSRGSTCEQYF.

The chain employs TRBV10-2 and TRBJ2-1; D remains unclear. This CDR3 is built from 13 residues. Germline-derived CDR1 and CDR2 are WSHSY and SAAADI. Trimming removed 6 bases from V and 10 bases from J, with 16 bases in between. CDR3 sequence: CASSPDGLKEQFF. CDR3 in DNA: TGCGCCAGCAGCCCGGACGGCCTCAAGGAGCAGTTCTTC.

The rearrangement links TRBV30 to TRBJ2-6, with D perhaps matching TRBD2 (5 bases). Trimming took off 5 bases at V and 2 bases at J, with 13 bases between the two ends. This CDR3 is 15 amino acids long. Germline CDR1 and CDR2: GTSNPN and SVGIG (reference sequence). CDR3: CAWGRGSAGANVLTF. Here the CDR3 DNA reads TGTGCCTGGGGCCGGGGTTCGGCTGGGGCCAACGTCCTGACTTTC.

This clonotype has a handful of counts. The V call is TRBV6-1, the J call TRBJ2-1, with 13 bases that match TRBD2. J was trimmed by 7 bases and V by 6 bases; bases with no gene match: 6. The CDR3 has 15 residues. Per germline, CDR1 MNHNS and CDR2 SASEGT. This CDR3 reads CASRTGTSGVNEQFF. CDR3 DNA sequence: TGTGCCAGCAGGACCGGGACTAGCGGGGTTAATGAGCAGTTCTTC.

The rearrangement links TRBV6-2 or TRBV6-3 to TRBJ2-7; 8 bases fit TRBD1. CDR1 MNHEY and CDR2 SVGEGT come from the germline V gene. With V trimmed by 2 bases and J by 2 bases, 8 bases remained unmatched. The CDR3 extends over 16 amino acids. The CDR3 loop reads CASSYGPGQEPYEQYF. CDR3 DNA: TGTGCCAGCAGTTACGGTCCGGGACAGGAGCCCTACGAGCAGTACTTC.

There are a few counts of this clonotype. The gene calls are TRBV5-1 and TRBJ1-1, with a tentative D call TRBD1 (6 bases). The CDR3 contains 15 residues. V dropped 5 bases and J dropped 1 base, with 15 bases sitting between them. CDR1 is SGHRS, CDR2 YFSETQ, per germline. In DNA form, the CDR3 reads TGCGCCAGCAGGATAGGAGACAGGCCGAACACTGAAGCTTTCTTT. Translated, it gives CASRIGDRPNTEAFF.

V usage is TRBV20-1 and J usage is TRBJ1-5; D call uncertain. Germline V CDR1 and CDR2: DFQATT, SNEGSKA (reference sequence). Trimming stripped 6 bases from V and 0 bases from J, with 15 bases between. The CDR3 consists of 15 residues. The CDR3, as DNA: TGCAGTGCCGCCGCCGGGGTAAATAGCAATCAGCCCCAGCATTTT. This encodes CSAAAGVNSNQPQHF.

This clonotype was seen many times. CDR3 nucleotides: TGTGCCAGCAGCCCGGACGTCTCCTACAATGAGCAGTTCTTC. It specifies CASSPDVSYNEQFF. The gene calls are TRBV7-9 and TRBJ2-1; D is unresolved. Trimming took 5 bases from V and 0 from J, leaving 8 bases between them. The CDR3 contains 14 residues. The germline CDR1 and CDR2 sequences are SEHNR and FQNEAQ (reference sequence).

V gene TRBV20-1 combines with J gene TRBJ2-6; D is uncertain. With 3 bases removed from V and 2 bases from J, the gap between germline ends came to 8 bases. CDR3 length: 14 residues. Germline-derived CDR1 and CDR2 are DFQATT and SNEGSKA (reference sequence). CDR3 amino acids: CSASPQPGANVLTF. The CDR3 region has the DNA TGCAGTGCTAGCCCCCAGCCTGGGGCCAACGTCCTGACTTTC.

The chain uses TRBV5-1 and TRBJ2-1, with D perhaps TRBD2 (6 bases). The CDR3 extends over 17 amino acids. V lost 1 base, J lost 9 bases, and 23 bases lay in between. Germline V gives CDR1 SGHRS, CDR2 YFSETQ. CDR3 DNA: TGCGCCAGCAGCTTGAGCCCCGGCGGGGTGGGCTGGGCTGAGCAGTTCTTC. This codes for CASSLSPGGVGWAEQFF.

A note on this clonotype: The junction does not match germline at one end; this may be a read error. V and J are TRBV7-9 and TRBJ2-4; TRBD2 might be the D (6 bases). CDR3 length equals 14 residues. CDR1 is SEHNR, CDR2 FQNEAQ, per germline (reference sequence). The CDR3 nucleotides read TGTGCCCGCAGCTTAGATATGGGAGGTAATGAGCAGTACTTC. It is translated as CARSLDMGGNEQYF. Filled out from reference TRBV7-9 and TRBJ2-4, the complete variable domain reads DTGVSQNPRHKITKRGQNVTFRCDPISEHNRLYWYRQTLGQGPEFLTYFQNEAQLEKSRLLSDRFSAERPKGSFSTLEIQRTEQGDSAMYLCARSLDMGGNEQYFGAGTRLSVL.

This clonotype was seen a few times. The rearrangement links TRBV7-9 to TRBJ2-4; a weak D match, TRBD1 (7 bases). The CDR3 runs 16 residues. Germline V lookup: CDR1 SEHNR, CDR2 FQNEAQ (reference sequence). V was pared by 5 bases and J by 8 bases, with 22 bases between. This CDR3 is CASSLQGVAPGDIQYF. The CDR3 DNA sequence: TGTGCCAGCAGCCTCCAGGGGGTAGCCCCGGGAGACATTCAGTACTTC.